A single sample gave rise to the 20 T cell receptor beta chains below, sequenced in a study of siplizumab effects on memory and regulatory T cells. TCRdb's table, derived via immunoSEQ multiplex PCR, lists solely in-frame clones and lacks some. The sample records approximately 110,000 clones, 92% being singletons. Source material: Tregs sorted from blood. The receptors were sampled from a human donor in good health.

The V gene is TRBV6-5, the J gene TRBJ2-7; 8 positions match TRBD1. The CDR3 is 15 residues long. Germline CDR1 MNHEY, CDR2 SVGAGI. V lost 0 bases to trimming and J lost 3 bases; unmatched junction nucleotides: 4. The CDR3 sequence is CASSYSRDRHYEQYF. CDR3 coding DNA: TGTGCCAGCAGTTACTCGAGGGACAGGCACTACGAGCAGTACTTC.

To note about this clone: An end of the junction does not agree with germline; a read error may underlie this. The chain recombines TRBV11-2 with TRBJ2-7; D not resolved. This CDR3 region has 9 residues. The germline V gene encodes CDR1 SGHAT and CDR2 FQNNGV. The DNA for the CDR3 is TGTCCCAGGAATGACGAGCGGTACTTC. Residues: CPRNDERYF. Drawing the rest from reference TRBV11-2 and TRBJ2-7, the complete variable domain is EAGVAQSPRYKIIEKRQSVAFWCNPISGHATLYWYQQILGQGPKLLIQFQNNGVVDDSQLPKDRFSAERLKGVDSTLKIQPAKLEDSAVYLCPRNDERYFGPGTRLTVT.

This chain joins TRBV25-1 and TRBJ2-5, with TRBD2 matching 8 bases. V gave up 2 bases and J gave up 5 bases; unmatched junction bases: 4. Germline-derived CDR1 and CDR2 are MGHDK and SYGVNS. This CDR3 comprises 14 residues. The CDR3 region is CASSERASGETQYF. The CDR3 DNA reads TGTGCCAGCAGTGAAAGGGCTAGCGGGGAGACCCAGTACTTC.

This chain joins TRBV28 and TRBJ2-5, with TRBD2 identical over 7 bases. This CDR3 comprises 14 residues. Germline values: CDR1 MDHEN, CDR2 SYDVKM. After removal of 5 bases from V and 1 base from J, the junction contained 4 bases not matched to a gene. CDR3 bases: TGTGCCAGCAGTGGAGCGGGGAGCCAAGAGACCCAGTACTTC. Protein product: CASSGAGSQETQYF.

J is TRBJ1-2 and V is TRBV4-1; tentative D call: TRBD1 (6 bases). This CDR3 spans 14 amino acids. The V gene lost 0 bases and the J gene lost 5 bases, with 10 bases spanning the gap. Germline V lookup: CDR1 MGHRA, CDR2 YSYEKL. DNA for the CDR3: TGCGCCAGCAGCCAAGATCAAGACAGGTATGGCTACACCTTC. It translates to CASSQDQDRYGYTF.

This clone was counted between two and nine times. The chain is built from TRBV10-3 and TRBJ1-1, with D unclear. The ends were cut back, 0 bases at V and 1 base at J, with 6 bases in the middle. The CDR3 sequence is 14 residues long. From germline, CDR1 is ENHRY and CDR2 SYGVKD. CDR3 sequence (DNA): TGTGCCATCAGTGAGTCGTTAGAGAACACTGAAGCTTTCTTT. It translates to CAISESLENTEAFF.

V and J are TRBV6-1 and TRBJ2-1, with D possibly called TRBD1 or TRBD2 (7 bases each). CDR1 is MNHNS and CDR2 is SASEGT in the germline V gene. The V and J ends lost 6 bases and 2 bases respectively, with 14 bases between them. The CDR3 runs 15 residues. The CDR3 is CASRAPGGAYNEQFF. CDR3 coding DNA: TGTGCCAGCAGGGCACCAGGGGGGGCCTACAATGAGCAGTTCTTC.

The chain joins TRBV30 to TRBJ1-2, with D perhaps TRBD1 (5 bases). CDR1 GTSNPN and CDR2 SVGIG come from the germline V gene (reference sequence). Trimming removed 1 base at V and 4 bases at J, with 10 bases between. The length of the CDR3 is 13 residues. Here the CDR3 reads CAWSGGFLYGYTF. The CDR3, as DNA: TGTGCCTGGAGTGGGGGGTTTCTCTATGGCTACACCTTC.

This clone was observed a few times. The chain carries TRBV6-5 and TRBJ2-2; no reliable D call. The germline V gene encodes CDR1 MNHEY and CDR2 SVGAGI. Trimming removed 0 bases at V and 5 bases at J, with 4 bases between. This CDR3 has 13 residues. In DNA, the CDR3 is TGTGCCAGCAGTTACTCTTGGACCGGGGAGCTGTTTTTT. Encoded protein: CASSYSWTGELFF.

In its sample, this clone was seen once. The CDR3: CASSVGLAANYEQYF. The CDR3 DNA is TGTGCCAGCAGCGTAGGACTAGCGGCGAACTACGAGCAGTACTTC. The chain combines TRBV9 with TRBJ2-7; 9 nucleotides line up with TRBD2. V was clipped by 0 bases and J by 3 bases; unmatched bases: 4. Per germline, CDR1 SGDLS and CDR2 YYNGEE. The CDR3 is 15 amino acids.

The chain uses TRBV30 and TRBJ2-5, with TRBD1 matching over 8 bases. V shed 2 bases and J 3 bases; nucleotides not matched to a gene: 8. Germline CDR1 and CDR2: GTSNPN and SVGIG (reference sequence). CDR3 length: 15 amino acids. The CDR3 nucleotides read TGTGCCTGGAGTACCGGACAGGGATGGGAAGAGACCCAGTACTTC. Its protein is CAWSTGQGWEETQYF. Looking up the rest from reference TRBV30 and TRBJ2-5 gives the full variable domain: SQTIHQWPATLVQPVGSPLSLECTVEGTSNPNLYWYRQAAGRGLQLLFYSVGIGQISSEVPQNLSASRPQDRQFILSSKKLLLSDSGFYLCAWSTGQGWEETQYFGPGTRLLVL.

The rearrangement joins TRBV7-2 to TRBJ2-1; 9 bases are shared with TRBD2. Per the germline V gene, CDR1 is SGHTA and CDR2 is FQGNSA. The length of the CDR3 is 16 residues. Losses at the gene ends were 3 bases for V and 4 bases for J; bases not matched to a gene: 7. The CDR3 sequence is CASSLRSGGHYNEQFF. CDR3 bases: TGTGCCAGCAGCTTGAGGAGCGGGGGGCATTACAATGAGCAGTTCTTC.

The genes are TRBV7-2 and TRBJ1-3; a weak D match, TRBD1 (6 bases). Between the trimmed V and J ends, which lost 4 bases and 4 bases, there was a span of 17 bases. CDR1 SGHTA and CDR2 FQGNSA come from the germline V gene. This CDR3 is 16 amino acids long. The chain's CDR3 is CASSYASPGTGNTIYF. In DNA, the CDR3 is TGTGCCAGCAGCTATGCCTCCCCGGGGACAGGAAACACCATATATTTT.

The V gene is TRBV20-1, the J gene TRBJ1-1, with 7 bases lining up with TRBD1. The CDR3 runs 11 residues. Germline CDR1 DFQATT, CDR2 SNEGSKA (reference sequence). V was pared by 3 bases and J by 5 bases, with 0 bases of the junction left unmatched. The CDR3 DNA reads as TGCAGTGCTAGGGGACAGACTGAAGCTTTCTTT. Its translation is CSARGQTEAFF.

J is TRBJ2-3 and V is TRBV6-5, with D possibly matching TRBD2 (6 bases). The CDR3 totals 16 residues. V was cut by 3 bases and J by 5 bases, with 18 bases left in between. CDR1 and CDR2 from the germline V gene are MNHEY and SVGAGI. The CDR3 DNA follows: TGTGCCAGCAGTTATTACGCGGGACCGACGCAAGATACGCAGTATTTT. It yields the protein CASSYYAGPTQDTQYF.

The chain links TRBV9 to TRBJ2-1, with 11 nucleotides matching TRBD2. The CDR3 is 15 amino acids. From germline, CDR1 is SGDLS and CDR2 YYNGEE. J lost 3 bases, V lost 3 bases, and 2 bases had no gene match. The CDR3 loop reads CASSDTSGSYNEQFF. CDR3 DNA sequence: TGTGCCAGCAGCGATACTAGCGGGAGCTACAATGAGCAGTTCTTC.

The chain joins TRBV18 to TRBJ2-2; the D gene could be TRBD1 or TRBD2 (7 bases each). Trimming removed 2 bases at V and 7 bases at J, with 14 bases between. CDR1 and CDR2 (germline): KGHSH, LQKENI. The CDR3 spans 15 residues. CDR3 DNA: TGTGCCAGCTCACCAAGAGACAGGGACTACGGGGAGCTGTTTTTT. This sequence encodes CASSPRDRDYGELFF.

V gene TRBV30 combines with J gene TRBJ1-3; a weak D match, TRBD1 (5 bases). The CDR3 covers 13 residues. The germline V gene has CDR1 GTSNPN and CDR2 SVGIG (reference sequence). V was pared by 7 bases and J by 2 bases, with 12 bases between. CDR3 sequence reads: CASKTGAGNTIYF. CDR3 bases: TGTGCCTCTAAAACAGGTGCTGGAAACACCATATATTTT.

The chain recombines TRBV7-6 with TRBJ1-3, with a possible D match to TRBD1 (5 bases). V shed 7 bases and J shed 4 bases, with 20 bases lying between them. Germline lookup yields CDR1 SGHVS and CDR2 FNYEAQ. The length of the CDR3 is 16 residues. Here the CDR3 reads CASTLTGGGLGNTIYF. In DNA, the CDR3 is TGTGCCAGCACCCTAACTGGGGGAGGGCTCGGAAACACCATATATTTT.

This clone has only one observation. The rearrangement uses TRBV6-5 and TRBJ1-5, with TRBD1 matching over 9 bases. Germline values: CDR1 MNHEY, CDR2 SVGAGI. Germline trimming cut 6 bases from V and 6 bases from J; bases unmatched to any gene: 6. The CDR3 spans 14 residues. CDR3 bases: TGTGCCAGCAGAACTGGGACAGGGAGTCAGCCCCAGCATTTT. Protein product: CASRTGTGSQPQHF.